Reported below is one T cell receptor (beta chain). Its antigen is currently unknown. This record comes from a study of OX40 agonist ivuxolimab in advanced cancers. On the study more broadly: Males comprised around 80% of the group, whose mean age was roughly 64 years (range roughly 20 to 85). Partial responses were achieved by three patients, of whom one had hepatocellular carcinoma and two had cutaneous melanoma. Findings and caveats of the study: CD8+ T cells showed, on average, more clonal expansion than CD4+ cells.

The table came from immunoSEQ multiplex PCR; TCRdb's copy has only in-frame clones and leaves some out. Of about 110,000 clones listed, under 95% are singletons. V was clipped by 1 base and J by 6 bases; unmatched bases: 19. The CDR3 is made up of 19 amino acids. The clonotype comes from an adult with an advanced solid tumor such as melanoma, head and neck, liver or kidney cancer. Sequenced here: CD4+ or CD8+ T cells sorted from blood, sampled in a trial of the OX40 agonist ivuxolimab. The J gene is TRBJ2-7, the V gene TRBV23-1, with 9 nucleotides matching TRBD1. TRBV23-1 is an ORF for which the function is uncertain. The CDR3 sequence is CASSQLDRGLPRLVCEQYF. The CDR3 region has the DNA TGCGCCAGCAGTCAATTGGACAGGGGACTACCGAGGCTAGTCTGCGAGCAGTACTTC.